This record concerns one TCR beta chain sequence. The PCR used 60 Vbeta and 13 Jbeta primers. Produced via immunoSEQ multiplex PCR; TCRdb's table is partial and in-frame only. The sample lists tens of thousands of clones, 60% to 80% seen once, with nearly 6% in the top ten. This specimen comes from a study of cytomegalovirus exposure and HLA in healthy donors. Looked up from germline, CDR1 is MNHEY and CDR2 is SVGAGI. J lost 6 bases, V lost 4 bases, and 3 bases had no gene match. This CDR3 region has 14 residues. The TCR originated in a female donor in good health and CMV-seronegative. The chain combines TRBV6-5 with TRBJ1-6; 7 bases agree with TRBD1. The sample consisted of PBMCs. The CDR3, as DNA: TGTGCCAGCAGTTGGGGACAGACTAATTCACCCCTCCACTTT. Translating gives CASSWGQTNSPLHF.